These 13 T cell receptor beta chains share one sample of origin, sequenced in a study of blood T cell repertoires in COVID-19. The protocol was immunoSEQ multiplex PCR, while the TCRdb copy is restricted to in-frame clones and leaves out a portion. The sample gives some 260,000 clones, more than 60% of which show up once; about 4% is in the top ten. Sequenced sample: peripheral blood. The source is a woman between 35 and 50 years old with active or convalescent COVID-19.

J is TRBJ1-2 and V is TRBV4-1; weak D call: TRBD1 (6 bases). Trimming took off 3 bases at V and 2 bases at J, with 16 bases between the two ends. Germline V gives CDR1 MGHRA, CDR2 YSYEKL. The CDR3 runs 16 residues. The CDR3 region has the DNA TGCGCCAGCAGCCACCTAGGGGGGGGACGGAACTATGGCTACACCTTC. Protein sequence: CASSHLGGGRNYGYTF.

This clone was counted a few times. The chain is built from TRBV7-2 and TRBJ1-1; TRBD1 matches at 8 bases. CDR1 SGHTA and CDR2 FQGNSA come from the germline V gene. The CDR3 has 15 residues. Trimming cost V 2 bases and J 5 bases; bases outside gene matches: 7. The CDR3 is CASSLYQGASTEAFF. The CDR3 nucleotides are TGTGCCAGCAGCTTATATCAGGGGGCGAGTACTGAAGCTTTCTTT. Full variable domain (rest looked up from reference TRBV7-2 and TRBJ1-1): GAGVSQSPSNKVTEKGKDVELRCDPISGHTALYWYRQSLGQGLEFLIYFQGNSAPDKSGLPSDRFSAERTGGSVSTLTIQRTQQEDSAVYLCASSLYQGASTEAFFGQGTRLTVV.

The gene calls are TRBV19 and TRBJ1-3, with a tentative D call TRBD1 (5 bases). This CDR3 region has 15 residues. CDR1 and CDR2 from the germline V gene are LNHDA and SQIVND (reference sequence). V was trimmed by 5 bases and J by 0 bases, leaving 11 bases between them. The CDR3 sequence: CASSDDSRSGNTIYF. CDR3 nucleotides: TGTGCCAGTAGTGACGACAGTCGCTCTGGAAACACCATATATTTT. The full variable domain, rest sourced from reference TRBV19 and TRBJ1-3, is DGGITQSPKYLFRKEGQNVTLSCEQNLNHDAMYWYRQDPGQGLRLIYYSQIVNDFQKGDIAEGYSVSREKKESFPLTVTSAQKNPTAFYLCASSDDSRSGNTIYFGEGSWLTVV.

This clone was counted between two and nine times. J is TRBJ2-2 and V is TRBV7-9, with TRBD2 matching 7 bases. Germline V gene data show CDR1 as SEHNR and CDR2 as FQNEAQ (reference sequence). This CDR3 has 13 residues. V shed 4 bases and J 5 bases; nucleotides not matched to a gene: 1. This CDR3 reads CASSSSGTGELFF. The CDR3 DNA reads TGTGCCAGCAGCTCTAGCGGAACCGGGGAGCTGTTTTTT.

The chain carries TRBV11-3 and TRBJ1-1; 7 bases map to TRBD1. The germline V gene has CDR1 SGHNT and CDR2 YENEEA. The CDR3 loop spans 14 amino acids. Germline trimming cut 5 bases from V and 4 bases from J; bases unmatched to any gene: 7. CDR3 protein: CASSDQGGVTEAFF. The CDR3 nucleotides are TGTGCCAGCAGCGATCAAGGGGGCGTCACTGAAGCTTTCTTT. The whole variable domain, filled in from reference TRBV11-3 and TRBJ1-1, reads EAGVVQSPRYKIIEKKQPVAFWCNPISGHNTLYWYLQNLGQGPELLIRYENEEAVDDSQLPKDRFSAERLKGVDSTLKIQPAELGDSAVYLCASSDQGGVTEAFFGQGTRLTVV.

The chain couples TRBV19 to TRBJ1-2; TRBD1 matches 10 bases. Unmatched junction bases numbered 9, after V lost 5 bases and J lost 3 bases. CDR1 LNHDA and CDR2 SQIVND come from the germline V gene (reference sequence). This CDR3 spans 16 amino acids. The CDR3 DNA follows: TGTGCCAGTAGTGTCCGGGACAGGGGATGGGACTATGGCTACACCTTC. Its translation is CASSVRDRGWDYGYTF.

The V gene is TRBV14, the J gene TRBJ2-3; tentatively, D is TRBD2 (7 bases). Germline assignment: CDR1 SGHDN and CDR2 FVKESK. The CDR3 totals 16 residues. V was cut by 3 bases and J by 4 bases, with 17 bases left in between. The CDR3 protein is CASSHFYTGRADTQYF. As DNA, the CDR3 is TGTGCCAGCAGCCATTTTTATACAGGGAGGGCAGATACGCAGTATTTT.

This chain uses TRBV2 with TRBJ2-1; D is unresolved. Trimming removed 4 bases at V and 13 bases at J, with 14 bases between. The CDR3 has 12 residues. CDR1 SNHLY and CDR2 FYNNEI come from the germline V gene. CDR3 DNA: TGTGCCAGCAGTGGACTTGAGAGAGATCAGTTCTTC. This encodes CASSGLERDQFF. The variable domain in full, with the rest retrieved from reference TRBV2 and TRBJ2-1, is EPEVTQTPSHQVTQMGQEVILRCVPISNHLYFYWYRQILGQKVEFLVSFYNNEISEKSEIFDDQFSVERPDGSNFTLKIRSTKLEDSAMYFCASSGLERDQFFGPGTRLTVL.

The chain is built from TRBV7-9 and TRBJ2-3, with 8 bases that match TRBD2. The CDR3 length is 14 residues. The junction had 2 bases not matched to a gene; V was cut back by 5 bases and J by 1 base. In germline, CDR1 is SEHNR, CDR2 FQNEAQ (reference sequence). The CDR3 DNA sequence: TGTGCCAGCAGCCCGGGGGGGGGCACAGATACGCAGTATTTT. Translation gives CASSPGGGTDTQYF.

This clone qualifies as medium-sized (0.01 to 0.1%). The chain recombines TRBV7-3 with TRBJ2-1; 7 positions match TRBD1. Looked up from germline, CDR1 is SGHTA and CDR2 is FQGTGA. V shed 0 bases, J shed 8 bases, and the junction held 4 bases outside the gene matches. This CDR3 region has 14 residues. In DNA, the CDR3 is TGTGCCAGCAGCTTAACGAGGGGGCGGGATGAGCAGTTCTTC. This translates into CASSLTRGRDEQFF.

This clone has more than one count but fewer than ten. This chain connects TRBV2 to TRBJ2-5; 7 bases are a match to TRBD1. Germline lookup yields CDR1 SNHLY and CDR2 FYNNEI. The V gene end was trimmed by 6 bases and the J gene end by 5 bases; junction bases not matched to a gene: 12. The CDR3 loop spans 15 amino acids. This CDR3 is CASSRKTGRTETQYF. The CDR3 coding sequence is TGTGCCAGCAGCCGGAAGACAGGGAGAACGGAGACCCAGTACTTC.

The chain has TRBV6-5 and TRBJ2-5; 10 bases match TRBD1. CDR1 MNHEY and CDR2 SVGAGI come from the germline V gene. The CDR3 loop spans 15 amino acids. J was trimmed by 5 bases and V by 5 bases; bases with no gene match: 8. DNA for the CDR3: TGTGCCAGCAGTACGAGACAGGGGGCAGGGGAGACCCAGTACTTC. This translates into CASSTRQGAGETQYF.

The genes are TRBV30 and TRBJ1-3; TRBD1 matches 11 bases. Unmatched junction bases numbered 7, after V lost 3 bases and J lost 3 bases. CDR3 length: 16 residues. The germline V gene encodes CDR1 GTSNPN and CDR2 SVGIG (reference sequence). CDR3 in amino acids: CAWSLRTGGGGNTIYF. The CDR3 coding sequence is TGTGCCTGGAGCCTAAGGACAGGGGGCGGTGGAAACACCATATATTTT.